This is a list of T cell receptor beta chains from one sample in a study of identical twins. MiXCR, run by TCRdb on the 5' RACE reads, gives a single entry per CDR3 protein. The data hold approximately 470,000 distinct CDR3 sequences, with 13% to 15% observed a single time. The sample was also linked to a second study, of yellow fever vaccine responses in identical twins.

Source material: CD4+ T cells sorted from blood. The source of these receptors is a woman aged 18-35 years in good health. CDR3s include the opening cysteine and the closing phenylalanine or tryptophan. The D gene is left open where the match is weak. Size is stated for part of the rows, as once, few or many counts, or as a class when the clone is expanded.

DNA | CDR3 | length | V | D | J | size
TGTGCCACCAGCAGACCGAAATATCGGGGAGGCACTGAAGCTTTCTTT | CATSRPKYRGGTEAFF | 16 | TRBV15 | . | TRBJ1-1 | many
TGTGCCAGCAGCGCGCGACCCCTTGACAGGGACAACTACTACGAGCAGTACTTC | CASSARPLDRDNYYEQYF | 18 | TRBV21-1 | . | TRBJ2-7 | few
TGTGCCAGCAGTGTGGACAGGGGGCCGACAGATACGCAGTATTTT | CASSVDRGPTDTQYF | 15 | TRBV2 | TRBD1 | TRBJ2-3 | .
TGTGCCACCAGCAGTTTCTCCTTCGGGGCTAGCGGAACAGATACGCAGTATTTT | CATSSFSFGASGTDTQYF | 18 | TRBV15 | TRBD2 | TRBJ2-3 | .
TGCGCCAGCAGTGATTACTTACTAAGCTCCTACAATGAGCAGTTCTTC | CASSDYLLSSYNEQFF | 16 | TRBV10-1 | . | TRBJ2-1 | many
TGTGCCAGCAGGTTAACACGGGGGGTCACAGATACGCAGTATTTT | CASRLTRGVTDTQYF | 15 | TRBV12-3/TRBV12-4 | TRBD2 | TRBJ2-3 | few
TGTGCCAGCCAGTCAGGGACGAACATTCAGTACTTC | CASQSGTNIQYF | 12 | TRBV6-5 | . | TRBJ2-4 | few
TGCAGCGTTGAAGGATTAAAGACTGTGCGTGGCTACACCTTC | CSVEGLKTVRGYTF | 14 | TRBV29-1 | . | TRBJ1-2 | .
TGCAGTGCTAGACATGACAGTAGCAATCAGCCCCAGCATTTT | CSARHDSSNQPQHF | 14 | TRBV20-1 | . | TRBJ1-5 | .
TGTGCCAGCAGCTTAGGTGGGGGAGCAACCTACGAGCAGTACTTC | CASSLGGGATYEQYF | 15 | TRBV7-2 | . | TRBJ2-7 | few
TGTGCCAGCAGCCCCCGTGAGTCGGGAGAGACCCAGTACTTC | CASSPRESGETQYF | 14 | TRBV12-3/TRBV12-4 | . | TRBJ2-5 | many
TGTGCCAGCAAGGAACAGACTAGCGGGTCCGGGGAGCTGTTTTTT | CASKEQTSGSGELFF | 15 | TRBV7-3 | TRBD2 | TRBJ2-2 | .
TGTGCCATCACGACGGGAGGCACAGATACGCAGTATTTT | CAITTGGTDTQYF | 13 | TRBV10-3 | . | TRBJ2-3 | .
TGTGCCAGCAGTTGGGAGTGGGGGGACATTCAGTACTTC | CASSWEWGDIQYF | 13 | TRBV6-5 | . | TRBJ2-4 | .
TGTGCCAGCAGCGACTCCGCAGGGGGCTCAACCAGCGCTGAAGCTTTCTTT | CASSDSAGGSTSAEAFF | 17 | TRBV9 | TRBD1 | TRBJ1-1 | few
TGTGCCAGCAGTAAACTAGCGGGCCTCTACGAGCAGTACTTC | CASSKLAGLYEQYF | 14 | TRBV27 | TRBD2 | TRBJ2-7 | few
TGCGCCAGCAGCCAACAAAGTTCGGGGAATGAGCAGTTCTTC | CASSQQSSGNEQFF | 14 | TRBV5-1 | . | TRBJ2-1 | many
TGTGCCAGCTCAACAAACCTGGGACAGCCCCAGCATTTT | CASSTNLGQPQHF | 13 | TRBV18 | . | TRBJ1-5 | .
TGTGCCACCAGCAGGCCCAAGGGACAGTCCTACGAGCAGTACTTC | CATSRPKGQSYEQYF | 15 | TRBV15 | TRBD1 | TRBJ2-7 | few
TGTGCCAGCAGCTTCGGGGGCGGCTCTGGGGCCAACGTCCTGACTTTC | CASSFGGGSGANVLTF | 16 | TRBV11-3 | . | TRBJ2-6 | .
TGTGCCAGCAGCCAGCGCCGACAGGGGCCAGGGGAGCAGTACTTC | CASSQRRQGPGEQYF | 15 | TRBV3-1 | TRBD1 | TRBJ2-7 | few
TGTGCCAGCAGCCAAAGAAGTCCGGCGGAGACCTACGAGCAGTACTTC | CASSQRSPAETYEQYF | 16 | TRBV14 | . | TRBJ2-7 | few
TGTGCCAGCACCCGGGACAGCAATAATTCACCCCTCCACTTT | CASTRDSNNSPLHF | 14 | TRBV3-1 | TRBD1 | TRBJ1-6 | .
TGTGCCAGCAGCTTGTCCCAAACGCCCTATGGCTACACCTTC | CASSLSQTPYGYTF | 14 | TRBV5-6 | . | TRBJ1-2 | few
TGCGCCAGCAGCCAAGATCGAGGGTACGAGCAGTACTTC | CASSQDRGYEQYF | 13 | TRBV3-1 | . | TRBJ2-7 | many
TGCGCCAGCAGCTTTGGAGGGACAACCCCGGCCACAGATACGCAGTATTTT | CASSFGGTTPATDTQYF | 17 | TRBV5-1 | . | TRBJ2-3 | few
TGCGCCAGCACCTCACTCAGAGGGGGTGAGACCCAGTACTTC | CASTSLRGGETQYF | 14 | TRBV5-1 | . | TRBJ2-5 | few
TGTGCCACCAGTCAAATAACGGCCGGGAGGAGTATGAATGAGCAGTTCTTC | CATSQITAGRSMNEQFF | 17 | TRBV24-1 | TRBD2 | TRBJ2-1 | few
TGTGCCAGCACGGGACAAGGACTACCCAACGAGCAGTTCTTC | CASTGQGLPNEQFF | 14 | TRBV12-3/TRBV12-4 | . | TRBJ2-1 | many
TGTGCCAGCAGCTCGACGGCCACCGGGGAGCTGTTTTTT | CASSSTATGELFF | 13 | TRBV5-5 | . | TRBJ2-2 | .
TGTGCCAGCAGTTTGCCGGGACAGGGGTATTCACCCCTCCACTTT | CASSLPGQGYSPLHF | 15 | TRBV28 | TRBD1 | TRBJ1-6 | few
TGCAGCGTTGGGGGCGCGAACACTGAAGCTTTCTTT | CSVGGANTEAFF | 12 | TRBV29-1 | . | TRBJ1-1 | .